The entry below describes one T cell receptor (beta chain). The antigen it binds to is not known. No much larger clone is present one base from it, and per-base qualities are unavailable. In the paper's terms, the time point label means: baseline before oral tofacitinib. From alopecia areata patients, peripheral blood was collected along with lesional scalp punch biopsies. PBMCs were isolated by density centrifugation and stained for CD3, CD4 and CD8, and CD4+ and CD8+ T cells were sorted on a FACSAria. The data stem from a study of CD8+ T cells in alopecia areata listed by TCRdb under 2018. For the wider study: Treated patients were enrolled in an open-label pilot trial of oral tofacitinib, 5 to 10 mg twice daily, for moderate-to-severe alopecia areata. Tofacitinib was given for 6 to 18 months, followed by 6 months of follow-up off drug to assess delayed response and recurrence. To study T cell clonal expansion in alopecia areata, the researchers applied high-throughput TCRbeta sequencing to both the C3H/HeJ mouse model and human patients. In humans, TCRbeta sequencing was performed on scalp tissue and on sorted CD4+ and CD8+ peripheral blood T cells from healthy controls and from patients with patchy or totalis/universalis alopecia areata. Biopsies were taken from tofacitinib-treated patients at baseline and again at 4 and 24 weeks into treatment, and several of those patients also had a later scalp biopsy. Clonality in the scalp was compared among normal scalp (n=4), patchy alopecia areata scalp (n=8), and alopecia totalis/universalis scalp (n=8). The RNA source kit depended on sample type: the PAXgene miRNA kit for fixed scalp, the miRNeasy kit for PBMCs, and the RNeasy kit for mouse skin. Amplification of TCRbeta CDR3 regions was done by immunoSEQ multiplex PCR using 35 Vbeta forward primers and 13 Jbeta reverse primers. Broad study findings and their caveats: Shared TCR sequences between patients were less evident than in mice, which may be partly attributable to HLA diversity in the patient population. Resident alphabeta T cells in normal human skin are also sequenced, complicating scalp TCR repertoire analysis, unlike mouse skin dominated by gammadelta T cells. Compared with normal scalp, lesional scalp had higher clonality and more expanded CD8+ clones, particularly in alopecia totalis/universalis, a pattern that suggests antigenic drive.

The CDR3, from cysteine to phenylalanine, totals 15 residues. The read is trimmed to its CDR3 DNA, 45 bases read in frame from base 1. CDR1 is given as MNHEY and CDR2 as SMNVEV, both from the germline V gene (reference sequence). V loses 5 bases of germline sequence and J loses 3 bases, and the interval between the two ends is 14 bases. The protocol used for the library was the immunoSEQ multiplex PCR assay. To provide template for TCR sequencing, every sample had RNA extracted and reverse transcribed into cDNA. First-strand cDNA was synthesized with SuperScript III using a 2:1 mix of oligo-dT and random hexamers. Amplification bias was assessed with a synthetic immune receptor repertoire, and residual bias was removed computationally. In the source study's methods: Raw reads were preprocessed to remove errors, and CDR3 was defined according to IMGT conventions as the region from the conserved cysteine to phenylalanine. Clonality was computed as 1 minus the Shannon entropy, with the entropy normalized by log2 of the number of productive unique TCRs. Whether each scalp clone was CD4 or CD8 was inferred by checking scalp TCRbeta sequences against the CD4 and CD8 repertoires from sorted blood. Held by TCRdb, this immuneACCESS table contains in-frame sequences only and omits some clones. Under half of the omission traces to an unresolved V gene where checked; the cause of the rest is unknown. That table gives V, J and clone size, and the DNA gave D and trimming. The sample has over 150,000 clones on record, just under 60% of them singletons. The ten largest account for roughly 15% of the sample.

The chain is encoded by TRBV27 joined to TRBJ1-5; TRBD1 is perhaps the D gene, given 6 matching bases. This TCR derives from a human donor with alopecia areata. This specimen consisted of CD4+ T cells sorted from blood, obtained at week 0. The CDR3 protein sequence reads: CASSPWGRDNQPQHF. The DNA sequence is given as TGTGCCAGCAGTCCCTGGGGGCGGGACAATCAGCCCCAGCATTTT.